This is a list of T cell receptor beta chains from one sample in a study of T-cell memory formation after mild COVID-19. TCRdb called the 5' RACE reads again in MiXCR, with one record for every CDR3 protein. The sample comprises more than 200,000 distinct CDR3 sequences, over 15% of which are singletons, and approximately 3.5% rests with the top ten. The sample consisted of PBMCs or a T cell subset sorted from them (not recorded which). These TCRs come from a man in his late teens or twenties who had mild COVID-19 (a few samples of this study predate the infection). Cell type and time point are not known. The CDR3 runs from the conserved cysteine through the conserved F or W.

V gene: TRBV2; CDR3 protein: CAIIRGRNTEAFF
V gene: TRBV5-1; CDR3 protein: CASSSGLAPWDEQFF
V gene: TRBV28; CDR3 protein: CASSLLPSYNEQFF
V gene: TRBV3-1; CDR3 protein: CASSQDSSGARTQYF
V gene: TRBV5-1; CDR3 protein: CASSREAPDTQYF
V gene: TRBV9; CDR3 protein: CASSVRGGEETQYF
V gene: TRBV5-6; CDR3 protein: CASSLNGGGGPNSPLHF
V gene: TRBV15; CDR3 protein: CATSRGGGELSNQPQHF
V gene: TRBV7-2; CDR3 protein: CASSFLTGFGELFF
V gene: TRBV20-1; CDR3 protein: CSARDDLLHGYTF
V gene: TRBV6-2/TRBV6-3; CDR3 protein: CASSYPGQGENQPQHF
V gene: TRBV6-5; CDR3 protein: CASRPEVSGANVLTF
V gene: TRBV20-1; CDR3 protein: CSARDSRTGELFF
V gene: TRBV6-6; CDR3 protein: CASSYQHGYTF
V gene: TRBV9; CDR3 protein: CASSVGLTPGEQFF